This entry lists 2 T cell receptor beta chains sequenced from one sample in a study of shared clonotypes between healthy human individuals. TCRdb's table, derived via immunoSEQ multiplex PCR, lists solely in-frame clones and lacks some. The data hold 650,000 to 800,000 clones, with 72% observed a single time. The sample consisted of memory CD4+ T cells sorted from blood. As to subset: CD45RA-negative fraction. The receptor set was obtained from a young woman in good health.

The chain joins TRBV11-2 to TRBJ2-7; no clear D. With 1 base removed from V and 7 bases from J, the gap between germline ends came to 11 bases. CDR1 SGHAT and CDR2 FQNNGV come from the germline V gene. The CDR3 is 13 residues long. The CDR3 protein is CASSLAVLREQYF. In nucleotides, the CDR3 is TGTGCCAGCAGCTTAGCGGTCCTTCGGGAGCAGTACTTC.

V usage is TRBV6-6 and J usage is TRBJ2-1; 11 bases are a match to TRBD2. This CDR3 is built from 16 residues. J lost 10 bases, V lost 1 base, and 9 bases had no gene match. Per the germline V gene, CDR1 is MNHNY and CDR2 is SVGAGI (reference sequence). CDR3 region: CASSYLLAGVGGEQFF. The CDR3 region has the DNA TGTGCCAGCAGTTACTTACTAGCGGGAGTTGGAGGAGAGCAGTTCTTC.